The 17 T cell receptor beta chains given below trace back to one sample, sequenced in a study of T cells in localized non-small cell lung cancer. Generated by immunoSEQ multiplex PCR, the TCRdb table keeps only in-frame clones and is missing some. The table shows about 36,000 clones, with 87% occurring only once. The source was peripheral blood, collected before any cancer treatment. The receptors originated from a woman aged 40-70 years with stage I lung adenocarcinoma.

Only one count was recorded for this clone. V usage is TRBV5-1 and J usage is TRBJ2-5; possible D gene TRBD1, 6 bases. Deletions cut 7 bases from V and 4 bases from J, with 14 bases between. CDR3 size: 13 residues. CDR1 is SGHRS, CDR2 YFSETQ, per germline. The CDR3 sequence: CASSTGSSETQYF. For the CDR3, the DNA is TGCGCCAGCTCTACAGGGTCCTCAGAGACCCAGTACTTC.

The chain combines TRBV5-1 with TRBJ1-1, with 8 bases fitting TRBD1. The CDR3 is 17 amino acids. V lost 4 bases to trimming and J lost 4 bases; unmatched junction nucleotides: 15. The germline CDR1 and CDR2 sequences are SGHRS and YFSETQ. The CDR3 DNA sequence: TGCGCCAGCAGCCCACGGATGCAGGGGGCTCGGGCCACTGAAGCTTTCTTT. Its translation is CASSPRMQGARATEAFF.

This clone was seen only a few times. The chain couples TRBV10-3 to TRBJ1-1, with TRBD1 matching over 7 bases. V lost 5 bases, J lost 1 base, and 4 bases stayed unmatched. The CDR3 totals 14 residues. In germline, CDR1 is ENHRY, CDR2 SYGVKD. CDR3 residues: CAISLGQKNTEAFF. As DNA, the CDR3 is TGTGCCATCAGTCTGGGACAGAAGAACACTGAAGCTTTCTTT.

The CDR3 sequence: CASSLEGASTDTQYF. DNA for the CDR3: TGCGCCAGCAGCTTGGAGGGGGCGAGCACAGATACGCAGTATTTT. The J gene is TRBJ2-3, the V gene TRBV5-1; 7 bases are a match to TRBD1. Trimming cost V 0 bases and J 0 bases; bases outside gene matches: 1. The CDR3 covers 15 residues. The germline CDR1 and CDR2 sequences are SGHRS and YFSETQ.

For the CDR3, the DNA is TGTGCCACCAGCAGAGATCCTCTCCGCAATGAGCAGTTCTTC. It translates to CATSRDPLRNEQFF. J is TRBJ2-1 and V is TRBV15; unclear D gene. Germline assignment: CDR1 LNHNV and CDR2 YYDKDF (reference sequence). The germline V and J ends were trimmed by 0 bases and 6 bases, with 9 bases remaining between them. This CDR3 has 14 amino acids.

V usage is TRBV5-5 and J usage is TRBJ1-2, with a tentative D call TRBD1 (6 bases). Trimming stripped 4 bases from V and 4 bases from J, with 14 bases between. The CDR3 consists of 14 residues. The germline V gene encodes CDR1 SGHKS and CDR2 YYEKEE (reference sequence). This chain's CDR3 is CASSTSTGTYGYTF. The CDR3 DNA follows: TGTGCCAGCAGCACATCAACAGGGACCTATGGCTACACCTTC.

V is TRBV12-5 and J is TRBJ1-1, with D tentatively TRBD1 (6 bases). V was clipped by 5 bases and J by 4 bases, with 14 bases between them. This CDR3 comprises 14 residues. Germline V gives CDR1 LGHNT, CDR2 FRNRAP. The CDR3 bases are TGTGCTAGTGGTACATACGGGGGGCGCACTGAAGCTTTCTTT. Translation gives CASGTYGGRTEAFF.

This clone was observed once. The chain joins TRBV9 to TRBJ1-5; TRBD1 matches at 7 bases. The CDR3 runs 16 residues. CDR1 is SGDLS, CDR2 YYNGEE, per germline. The trim removed 4 bases at V and 2 bases at J, leaving 9 bases unmatched. In DNA form, the CDR3 reads TGTGCCAGCAGCTCCTATAACAGGGGCGGCAATCAGCCCCAGCATTTT. As protein: CASSSYNRGGNQPQHF.

The chain has TRBV2 and TRBJ1-2; D gene unclear. V dropped 6 bases and J dropped 4 bases, with 9 bases sitting between them. CDR1 is SNHLY and CDR2 is FYNNEI in the germline V gene. CDR3 length: 12 residues. The CDR3 protein is CASSDASYGYTF. The CDR3 bases are TGTGCCAGCAGCGACGCAAGCTATGGCTACACCTTC.

This clone was detected once. The chain uses TRBV2 and TRBJ2-3; TRBD2 might be the D (6 bases). V gave up 6 bases and J gave up 1 base, with 8 bases separating them. In germline, CDR1 is SNHLY, CDR2 FYNNEI. The CDR3 extends over 13 amino acids. The CDR3 nucleotides read TGTGCCAGCAGGCAGCGGGGCACAGATACGCAGTATTTT. As protein: CASRQRGTDTQYF.

The chain employs TRBV2 and TRBJ2-3, with D possibly TRBD2 on 7 matching bases. Germline CDR1 SNHLY, CDR2 FYNNEI. V gave up 6 bases and J gave up 2 bases, with 21 bases separating them. The CDR3 totals 17 residues. The CDR3 sequence is CASSATSRGGDTDTQYF. For the CDR3, the DNA is TGTGCCAGCAGCGCAACGTCCCGCGGGGGCGACACAGATACGCAGTATTTT.

The V gene is TRBV18, the J gene TRBJ2-6, with TRBD1 matching over 8 bases. The J segment lost 2 bases and the V segment lost 2 bases, leaving 5 bases of the junction unmatched. The germline V gene encodes CDR1 KGHSH and CDR2 LQKENI. This CDR3 spans 17 amino acids. CDR3 protein: CASSPGQGKTGANVLTF. CDR3 in DNA: TGTGCCAGCTCACCAGGACAGGGAAAGACTGGGGCCAACGTCCTGACTTTC.

The CDR3 is CASSVGQDSPEAFF. CDR3 coding DNA: TGCGCCAGCAGCGTCGGACAGGATAGCCCTGAAGCTTTCTTT. The chain uses TRBV5-1 and TRBJ1-1; 7 positions match TRBD1. V shed 4 bases and J 6 bases; nucleotides not matched to a gene: 9. Per germline, CDR1 SGHRS and CDR2 YFSETQ. CDR3 length: 14 residues.

The chain combines TRBV7-2 with TRBJ2-1, with 9 bases identical to TRBD2. The ends lost 0 bases at V and 8 bases at J; junction bases unmatched: 5. The CDR3 sequence is 15 residues long. Germline CDR1 SGHTA, CDR2 FQGNSA. CDR3 sequence reads: CASSLAGLAGDEQFF. The CDR3 DNA sequence: TGTGCCAGCAGCTTAGCGGGACTAGCTGGCGATGAGCAGTTCTTC.

The V call is TRBV6-1, the J call TRBJ1-1; tentative D call: TRBD1 (5 bases). Trimming took off 8 bases at V and 4 bases at J, with 14 bases between the two ends. CDR1 and CDR2 from the germline V gene are MNHNS and SASEGT. The CDR3 totals 13 residues. The CDR3 region is CASSTDLSTEAFF. The CDR3 DNA follows: TGTGCCAGCTCGACAGATTTGAGCACTGAAGCTTTCTTT.

V and J are TRBV28 and TRBJ2-5; unclear D gene. The germline V and J ends were trimmed by 0 bases and 2 bases, with 7 bases remaining between them. Germline V CDR1 and CDR2: MDHEN, SYDVKM. CDR3 length equals 14 residues. CDR3 in amino acids: CASSLWAVQETQYF. The CDR3 DNA sequence: TGTGCCAGCAGTTTATGGGCAGTACAAGAGACCCAGTACTTC.

This chain connects TRBV6-6 to TRBJ2-2; 8 bases are shared with TRBD1. V was pared by 7 bases and J by 6 bases, with 10 bases of the junction left unmatched. CDR3 size: 15 residues. Per the germline V gene, CDR1 is MNHNY and CDR2 is SVGAGI (reference sequence). Here the CDR3 DNA reads TGTGCCAGCAAAGGCGTCAGGGGGCCGTCCGGGGAGCTGTTTTTT. Translating it yields CASKGVRGPSGELFF.